This TCR beta chain was captured in a study of OX40 agonist ivuxolimab in advanced cancers. Turning to the study itself: The group had a mean age of around 60 years, ranged from roughly 23 to 85, and was just under 85% male. Broader study findings: At 0.1 to 3.0 mg/kg and by week 6, clonal expansion occurred in CD4+ and CD8+ blood T cells. With doses of 0.1-3.0 mg/kg, partial responders showed among the lowest clonal expansion.

Of note for this clone: Its target is unknown.

Libraries were prepared by immunoSEQ multiplex PCR; TCRdb keeps only in-frame clonotypes and omits some of them. The sample has 55,000 to 75,000 clones, roughly nine tenths seen once. With V trimmed by 0 bases and J by 7 bases, 4 bases remained unmatched. The CDR3 has 16 amino acids. Germline V CDR1 and CDR2: SGHNT, YENEEA. This chain uses TRBV11-3 with TRBJ2-1; TRBD2 agrees at 12 bases. The specimen was CD4+ or CD8+ T cells sorted from blood, collected in a trial of the OX40 agonist ivuxolimab. The sequence derives from an adult with an advanced solid tumor such as melanoma, head and neck, liver or kidney cancer. CDR3 region: CASSLDATSGRNEQFF. CDR3 DNA: TGTGCCAGCAGCTTAGATGCGACTAGCGGGAGAAATGAGCAGTTCTTC.